The 9 T cell receptor beta chains reported below all come from one sample, sequenced in a study of T cells in localized non-small cell lung cancer. Here immunoSEQ multiplex PCR was the method, and the copy in TCRdb shows in-frame clones only, minus some. The table has about 24,000 clones, over 75% seen once. This specimen consisted of PBMCs, obtained before any cancer treatment. The origin of the receptors is a man aged 35-69 years with stage II lung adenocarcinoma.

The V call is TRBV6-5, the J call TRBJ2-7; 8 bases map to TRBD1. After removal of 5 bases from V and 6 bases from J, the junction contained 9 bases not matched to a gene. The CDR3 has 14 amino acids. The germline gives CDR1 MNHEY, CDR2 SVGAGI. CDR3 protein: CASSTGQARREQYF. The CDR3 nucleotides read TGTGCCAGCAGTACGGGACAGGCGAGGCGCGAGCAGTACTTC.

This chain connects TRBV5-1 to TRBJ1-6, with 9 nucleotides matching TRBD1. With V trimmed by 4 bases and J by 8 bases, 7 bases remained unmatched. This CDR3 comprises 15 residues. Per germline, CDR1 SGHRS and CDR2 YFSETQ. The CDR3 here is CASSTVQGADSPLHF. Here the CDR3 DNA reads TGCGCCAGCAGCACCGTACAGGGGGCGGATTCACCCCTCCACTTT.

V is TRBV10-3 and J is TRBJ2-7, with 10 bases matching TRBD1. The length of the CDR3 is 14 residues. The germline V gene has CDR1 ENHRY and CDR2 SYGVKD. V lost 3 bases to trimming and J lost 5 bases; unmatched junction nucleotides: 4. As DNA, the CDR3 is TGTGCCATCAGTGACATAGGACAGGGGGACGAGCAGTACTTC. Encoded protein: CAISDIGQGDEQYF.

This clone was detected only a few times. The CDR3 sequence: CAWSPYRGSEAFF. As DNA, the CDR3 is TGTGCCTGGAGTCCCTACAGGGGCTCTGAAGCTTTCTTT. The chain carries TRBV30 and TRBJ1-1; 7 positions match TRBD1. V shed 2 bases, J shed 6 bases, and the junction held 6 bases outside the gene matches. CDR1 is GTSNPN, CDR2 SVGIG, per germline (reference sequence). The CDR3 extends over 13 amino acids.

The chain links TRBV11-3 to TRBJ2-2; D not certain. Germline V gene lookup returns CDR1 SGHNT and CDR2 YENEEA. The length of the CDR3 is 13 residues. V gave up 0 bases and J gave up 6 bases, with 5 bases separating them. CDR3 loop: CASSLDRPGELFF. CDR3 nucleotide sequence: TGTGCCAGCAGCTTAGATCGCCCCGGGGAGCTGTTTTTT.

The J gene is TRBJ2-7, the V gene TRBV11-1; 7 bases align to TRBD1. CDR1 SGHAT and CDR2 FQDESV come from the germline V gene (reference sequence). The CDR3 is 14 residues long. Trimming took 6 bases from V and 4 from J; bases not matched to a gene: 9. For the CDR3, the DNA is TGTGCCAGCAGGAAGGGGGACAGCCGGTACGAGCAGTACTTC. This sequence encodes CASRKGDSRYEQYF.

The chain joins TRBV7-3 to TRBJ2-1; 7 bases match TRBD1. The CDR3 totals 15 residues. CDR1 and CDR2 from the germline V gene are SGHTA and FQGTGA. The junction had 4 bases not matched to a gene; V was cut back by 5 bases and J by 0 bases. CDR3 amino acids: CASSRGQSSYNEQFF. The CDR3 nucleotides are TGTGCCAGCAGCCGGGGACAGAGCTCCTACAATGAGCAGTTCTTC.

This clone was detected once. The chain has TRBV7-6 and TRBJ2-2; D is ambiguous. CDR3 length equals 14 residues. Germline loops: CDR1 SGHVS, CDR2 FNYEAQ. V shed 7 bases and J shed 1 base, with 10 bases lying between them. The CDR3 nucleotides read TGTGCCAGCACGACGACGAGGAACACCGGGGAGCTGTTTTTT. The encoded protein is CASTTTRNTGELFF.

This chain links TRBV7-9 with TRBJ2-7, with TRBD2 identical over 7 bases. This CDR3 is built from 15 residues. Per the germline V gene, CDR1 is SEHNR and CDR2 is FQNEAQ (reference sequence). Trimming at V came to 10 bases and at J to 0 bases, leaving 12 bases not matched to a gene. CDR3 loop: CATNSGGGSSYEQYF. The CDR3 nucleotides are TGTGCCACCAACAGCGGCGGGGGTAGCTCCTACGAGCAGTACTTC.